Below, 9 T cell receptor beta chains from the same sample are listed, as sequenced in a study of shared T cell receptors in the human thymus. Using immunoSEQ multiplex PCR, the repertoire was profiled, and TCRdb retains in-frame clones only, with some absent. This table has over 450,000 clones, 78% appearing once. This same sample was also taken into another study, of human thymus T cells.

The sample comprised thymocytes. The receptors derive from a boy younger than two with a congenital heart defect.

J is TRBJ2-7 and V is TRBV10-2; D may be TRBD2 (5 bases). The CDR3 sequence is 13 residues long. Germline lookup yields CDR1 WSHSY and CDR2 SAAADI. V was clipped by 0 bases and J by 7 bases, with 10 bases between them. The CDR3 is CASSESNGDEQYF. CDR3 coding DNA: TGCGCCAGCAGTGAGTCGAACGGGGATGAGCAGTACTTC.

This clone has just a few counts. The chain couples TRBV19 to TRBJ1-5, with D maybe TRBD1 (6 bases). The CDR3 contains 13 residues. Trimming took off 7 bases at V and 5 bases at J, with 12 bases between the two ends. Germline lookup yields CDR1 LNHDA and CDR2 SQIVND (reference sequence). The CDR3 protein is CASMGGGHQPQHF. In DNA form, the CDR3 reads TGTGCCAGTATGGGAGGGGGGCATCAGCCCCAGCATTTT.

The rearrangement uses TRBV4-2 and TRBJ2-7; D is possibly TRBD2 (6 bases). In germline, CDR1 is LGHNA, CDR2 YNFKEQ. This CDR3 spans 14 amino acids. Trimming removed 0 bases from V and 3 bases from J, with 9 bases in between. The CDR3 sequence: CASSQDGGIYEQYF. For the CDR3, the DNA is TGTGCCAGCAGCCAAGACGGGGGTATCTACGAGCAGTACTTC.

The chain joins TRBV4-2 to TRBJ2-1; TRBD2 matches 9 bases. Germline V gene sequence: CDR1 LGHNA, CDR2 YNFKEQ. Trimming cost V 5 bases and J 5 bases; bases outside gene matches: 10. The CDR3 is made up of 16 amino acids. CDR3 protein: CASSTAGGPRDNEQFF. Here the CDR3 DNA reads TGTGCCAGCAGCACTGCGGGAGGGCCTAGAGACAATGAGCAGTTCTTC.

DNA for the CDR3: TGCGCCAGCAGCCAAGAGTTAGCGGGACTAGCGAGGTCCTACGAGCAGTACTTC. Its protein is CASSQELAGLARSYEQYF. This sequence joins TRBV4-1 and TRBJ2-7, with 10 nucleotides matching TRBD2. This CDR3 contains 18 residues. The germline V gene encodes CDR1 MGHRA and CDR2 YSYEKL. V dropped 0 bases and J dropped 1; count of bases not matched to a gene: 9.

This clone was recorded once. The chain couples TRBV20-1 to TRBJ2-7, with D unresolved. V was cut by 3 bases and J by 3 bases, with 6 bases left in between. The length of the CDR3 is 11 residues. CDR1 is DFQATT, CDR2 SNEGSKA, per germline (reference sequence). Written as DNA, the CDR3 is TGCAGTGCTAGGGGCAACTACGAGCAGTACTTC. Translation: CSARGNYEQYF.

The J gene is TRBJ2-7, the V gene TRBV7-8, with a tentative D call TRBD2 (6 bases). The CDR3 spans 16 residues. CDR1 and CDR2 (germline): SGHVS, FQNEAQ. The V end was cut by 6 bases, the J end by 2 bases, with 20 bases between. CDR3 sequence reads: CASSWVRTTPPYEQYF. The CDR3 bases are TGTGCCAGCAGTTGGGTACGGACTACACCCCCCTACGAGCAGTACTTC.

The gene calls are TRBV7-2 and TRBJ2-7; 14 bases align to TRBD2. Germline V CDR1 and CDR2: SGHTA, FQGNSA. The CDR3 contains 16 residues. With V trimmed by 5 bases and J by 7 bases, 10 bases remained unmatched. The CDR3 DNA sequence: TGTGCCAGCAGCCCCCGACTAGCGGGAGGGAGGGAAGAGCAGTACTTC. Translating it yields CASSPRLAGGREEQYF.

The chain combines TRBV9 with TRBJ2-7; tentatively, D is TRBD2 (6 bases). Per the germline V gene, CDR1 is SGDLS and CDR2 is YYNGEE. The CDR3 has 17 residues. The V and J ends lost 4 bases and 4 bases respectively, with 24 bases between them. The CDR3 sequence: CASSPTGGSDLRYEQYF. The CDR3 DNA reads TGTGCCAGCAGCCCCACTGGGGGGAGCGATCTTAGGTACGAGCAGTACTTC. Using reference TRBV9 and TRBJ2-7 for the parts outside the CDR3, the full variable domain is DSGVTQTPKHLITATGQRVTLRCSPRSGDLSVYWYQQSLDQGLQFLIQYYNGEERAKGNILERFSAQQFPDLHSELNLSSLELGDSALYFCASSPTGGSDLRYEQYFGPGTRLTVT.